Listed here are 22 T cell receptor beta chains from one sample, sequenced in a study of shared clonotypes between healthy human individuals. Libraries were prepared by immunoSEQ multiplex PCR; TCRdb keeps only in-frame clonotypes and omits some of them. The sample carries approximately 2.3 million clones, approximately 93% recorded once. The sequencing input was naive CD4+ T cells from PBMCs. As to subset: CD45RA+ positively selected. These receptor sequences come from a man aged 18 to 30 in good health. Some clones in this sample may be carry-over from other donors' samples.

V gene TRBV28 combines with J gene TRBJ1-1; TRBD1 matches 8 bases. The length of the CDR3 is 16 residues. V shed 4 bases, J shed 3 bases, and the junction held 10 bases outside the gene matches. Per germline, CDR1 MDHEN and CDR2 SYDVKM. CDR3 sequence (DNA): TGTGCCAGCAGTTCCCCCCCCGGGACAGGCCACACTGAAGCTTTCTTT. Translated: CASSSPPGTGHTEAFF.

J is TRBJ2-2 and V is TRBV5-1; 12 bases line up with TRBD1. CDR3 length: 18 residues. With V trimmed by 3 bases and J by 0 bases, 6 bases remained unmatched. Per germline, CDR1 SGHRS and CDR2 YFSETQ. For the CDR3, the DNA is TGCGCCAGCAGCTCGCCTGGGACAGGGGGCCCGAACACCGGGGAGCTGTTTTTT. This codes for CASSSPGTGGPNTGELFF.

The genes are TRBV10-3 and TRBJ2-7; the D call may be TRBD1 or TRBD2 (5 bases each). The V gene lost 0 bases and the J gene lost 6 bases, with 21 bases spanning the gap. Germline lookup yields CDR1 ENHRY and CDR2 SYGVKD. The CDR3 sequence is 17 residues long. The chain's CDR3 is CAISESTQVVGTGEQYF. CDR3 coding DNA: TGTGCCATCAGTGAGTCGACTCAAGTGGTTGGGACGGGCGAGCAGTACTTC.

This clone was picked up a small number of times. The chain has TRBV7-2 and TRBJ1-2; 9 nucleotides match TRBD1. J was trimmed by 12 bases and V by 4 bases; bases with no gene match: 9. Germline CDR1 SGHTA, CDR2 FQGNSA. This CDR3 spans 13 amino acids. CDR3 bases: TGTGCCAGCAGCTCGGGACAGGGCGGAATCGACACCTTC. It translates to CASSSGQGGIDTF.

The chain uses TRBV25-1 and TRBJ2-7, with 7 bases lining up with TRBD2. This CDR3 contains 14 residues. V gave up 6 bases and J gave up 2 bases; unmatched junction bases: 7. CDR1 and CDR2 from the germline V gene are MGHDK and SYGVNS. In DNA form, the CDR3 reads TGTGCCAGCAGCCCTAGCGGCATCACCTACGAGCAGTACTTC. This encodes CASSPSGITYEQYF.

This chain joins TRBV5-1 and TRBJ2-2; 7 nucleotides match TRBD1. This CDR3 region has 17 residues. Germline loops: CDR1 SGHRS, CDR2 YFSETQ. J was trimmed by 0 bases and V by 0 bases; bases with no gene match: 5. CDR3 sequence: CASSLVPDRTNTGELFF. The CDR3 bases are TGCGCCAGCAGCTTGGTCCCGGACAGGACGAACACCGGGGAGCTGTTTTTT.

This chain joins TRBV7-3 and TRBJ2-2; 12 bases agree with TRBD2. The CDR3 spans 17 residues. The germline V gene has CDR1 SGHTA and CDR2 FQGTGA. Trimming cost V 5 bases and J 5 bases; bases outside gene matches: 9. The DNA of the CDR3 is TGTGCCAGCAGCCAACGGGCGACTAGCGGGAGTACCGGGGAGCTGTTTTTT. As protein: CASSQRATSGSTGELFF.

This clone was observed a handful of times. Other DNA variants within this sample encode the same CDR3. As DNA, the CDR3 is TGCAGTGCTAGTCCCAACACTGAAGCTTTCTTT. Translating it yields CSASPNTEAFF. This chain links TRBV20-1 with TRBJ1-1; D is undetermined. Germline-derived CDR1 and CDR2 are DFQATT and SNEGSKA (reference sequence). Trimming took off 3 bases at V and 2 bases at J, with 4 bases between the two ends. The CDR3 is made up of 11 amino acids.

V gene TRBV7-2 combines with J gene TRBJ2-1, with no clear D. Trimming took off 1 base at V and 8 bases at J, with 12 bases between the two ends. The CDR3 length is 14 residues. Germline V gives CDR1 SGHTA, CDR2 FQGNSA. CDR3 sequence reads: CASSLGISSHEQFF. The CDR3 DNA reads TGTGCCAGCAGCTTAGGGATTAGTAGCCATGAGCAGTTCTTC.

This clone appeared a few times. CDR3 in DNA: TGTGCCAGCAGCGTCGGCCGGAGTGAAGCTTTCTTT. It codes for CASSVGRSEAFF. V and J are TRBV2 and TRBJ1-1; D gene ambiguous. The CDR3 is 12 residues long. The germline V gene has CDR1 SNHLY and CDR2 FYNNEI. Trimming shortened V by 6 bases and J by 7 bases, and 12 bases separated the two germline ends.

The chain is built from TRBV6-5 and TRBJ1-1; a weak D match, TRBD1 (5 bases). The V end lost 6 bases, the J end lost 0 bases, and 8 bases lay between the germline ends. The CDR3 runs 13 residues. Germline CDR1 is MNHEY and CDR2 is SVGAGI. CDR3 loop: CASRPQVNTEAFF. CDR3 DNA sequence: TGTGCCAGCAGACCACAGGTGAACACTGAAGCTTTCTTT.

This chain joins TRBV11-3 and TRBJ1-1, with unresolved D. The germline V gene encodes CDR1 SGHNT and CDR2 YENEEA. CDR3 length: 13 residues. V was shortened by 3 bases and J by 1 base, with 6 bases between the two germline ends. The CDR3 sequence: CASSFSGNTEAFF. DNA for the CDR3: TGTGCCAGCAGCTTTTCCGGGAACACTGAAGCTTTCTTT.

This chain uses TRBV6-1 with TRBJ1-2; D is undetermined. Germline loops: CDR1 MNHNS, CDR2 SASEGT. The CDR3 has 14 amino acids. V was cut by 4 bases and J by 3 bases, with 12 bases left in between. DNA for the CDR3: TGTGCCAGCAGTGTTGGCAGGTCGGACTATGGCTACACCTTC. It translates to CASSVGRSDYGYTF.

The chain is built from TRBV9 and TRBJ2-1; 8 nucleotides match TRBD2. From germline, CDR1 is SGDLS and CDR2 YYNGEE. The CDR3 totals 15 residues. J was trimmed by 10 bases and V by 0 bases; bases with no gene match: 9. CDR3 residues: CASSVAGGPREEQFF. The CDR3 nucleotides read TGTGCCAGCAGCGTAGCGGGAGGGCCGCGGGAAGAGCAGTTCTTC. Together with reference TRBV9 and TRBJ2-1, the CDR3 gives the full variable domain: DSGVTQTPKHLITATGQRVTLRCSPRSGDLSVYWYQQSLDQGLQFLIQYYNGEERAKGNILERFSAQQFPDLHSELNLSSLELGDSALYFCASSVAGGPREEQFFGPGTRLTVL.

The chain uses TRBV6-5 and TRBJ1-3; perhaps TRBD1 as D (5 bases). This CDR3 has 15 residues. Germline assignment: CDR1 MNHEY and CDR2 SVGAGI. V lost 0 bases to trimming and J lost 4 bases, with 10 bases between them. CDR3 protein: CASSYSPGGGNTIYF. In DNA form, the CDR3 reads TGTGCCAGCAGTTACTCCCCGGGGGGAGGAAACACCATATATTTT.

The chain combines TRBV5-1 with TRBJ2-5; 9 bases are a match to TRBD2. The germline CDR1 and CDR2 sequences are SGHRS and YFSETQ. The CDR3 is 14 amino acids. V was pared by 7 bases and J by 7 bases, with 11 bases of the junction left unmatched. This chain's CDR3 is CASCGVAGVATQYF. The DNA for the CDR3 is TGCGCCAGCTGTGGGGTAGCGGGAGTAGCGACCCAGTACTTC.

The V and J genes are TRBV4-1 and TRBJ1-1, with D uncertain. Germline values: CDR1 MGHRA, CDR2 YSYEKL. The V and J ends lost 4 bases and 5 bases respectively, with 17 bases between them. CDR3 size: 15 residues. In DNA, the CDR3 is TGCGCCAGCAGCCTCCTCGCGGTCGTTGAGACTGAAGCTTTCTTT. This gives the protein CASSLLAVVETEAFF.

The V call is TRBV6-1, the J call TRBJ1-2, with TRBD1 as a possible D gene (5 bases). The germline V gene has CDR1 MNHNS and CDR2 SASEGT. The CDR3 extends over 13 amino acids. Trimming cost V 9 bases and J 3 bases, with 14 bases left between them. The CDR3 region is CASNQGFYYGYTF. In DNA, the CDR3 is TGTGCCAGTAACCAGGGTTTTTACTATGGCTACACCTTC.

This chain uses TRBV5-4 with TRBJ1-4; no clear D gene. The V and J ends lost 1 base and 0 bases respectively, with 13 bases between them. Germline V CDR1 and CDR2: SGHNT, YYREEE (reference sequence). The CDR3 sequence is 17 residues long. The CDR3 spells CASSLMSRVSTNEKLFF. The DNA of the CDR3 is TGTGCCAGCAGCTTGATGAGCCGGGTTTCAACTAATGAAAAACTGTTTTTT. The whole variable domain, filled in from reference TRBV5-4 and TRBJ1-4, reads ETGVTQSPTHLIKTRGQQVTLRCSSQSGHNTVSWYQQALGQGPQFIFQYYREEENGRGNFPPRFSGLQFPNYSSELNVNALELDDSALYLCASSLMSRVSTNEKLFFGSGTQLSVL.

With regard to this clone: A read error may account for a junction end that differs from germline. The V call is TRBV20-1, the J call TRBJ1-1; D is unresolved. The germline CDR1 and CDR2 sequences are DFQATT and SNEGSKA (reference sequence). The CDR3 is 11 residues long. The CDR3 spells CSASVTREVFF. Written as DNA, the CDR3 is TGCAGTGCTAGTGTTACACGGGAAGTTTTCTTT.

The gene calls are TRBV5-1 and TRBJ1-2; TRBD1 aligns across 7 bases. The CDR3 runs 14 residues. V gave up 3 bases and J gave up 4 bases; unmatched junction bases: 6. Germline V gene data show CDR1 as SGHRS and CDR2 as YFSETQ. The CDR3 nucleotides read TGCGCCAGCAGCTCCGGACAGGACATCTATGGCTACACCTTC. Translated: CASSSGQDIYGYTF.

The chain links TRBV2 to TRBJ2-3, with D unclear. V was clipped by 8 bases and J by 1 base, with 13 bases between them. Germline CDR1 reads SNHLY; CDR2 reads FYNNEI. The CDR3 contains 14 residues. In DNA form, the CDR3 reads TGTGCCAGCGTAGAGAGTACGGGCACAGATACGCAGTATTTT. It yields the protein CASVESTGTDTQYF.